The rows below give T cell receptor beta chains drawn from one sample of a study of blood T cell repertoires in COVID-19. Data came from immunoSEQ multiplex PCR; TCRdb stores just in-frame clones and leaves some out. The sample consists of a few hundred thousand clones, over 70% of them appearing once. Source material: peripheral blood. Source of these receptors: a woman in her 70s with COVID-19, enrolled during active disease. Each CDR3 is given with its conserved first and last residue. The D gene is left open where the match is weak. Clone size is shown for a subset of rows, as once, few, many or a class of expanded clone.

clone size,J gene,V gene,D gene,CDR3 protein,CDR3 DNA
.,TRBJ1-1,TRBV28,.,CASSLWGRMNTEAFF,TGTGCCAGCAGTTTATGGGGCAGGATGAACACTGAAGCTTTCTTT
few,TRBJ1-1,TRBV28,.,CASRPPHRNTEAFF,TGTGCCAGCAGACCACCCCACAGGAACACTGAAGCTTTCTTT
few,TRBJ1-5,TRBV28,TRBD1,CASNPGQGAIKAQHF,TGTGCCAGCAACCCAGGGCAGGGGGCGATCAAGGCCCAGCATTTT
.,TRBJ1-4,TRBV5-1,.,CASSLLGTNEKLFF,TGCGCCAGCAGCTTGCTCGGAACTAATGAAAAACTGTTTTTT
.,TRBJ2-2,TRBV12-3/TRBV12-4,.,CASSYKNTGELFF,TGTGCCAGCAGTTACAAGAACACCGGGGAGCTGTTTTTT
.,TRBJ1-2,TRBV7-9,.,CASSPGGGGMLHGYTF,TGTGCCAGCAGCCCGGGGGGGGGCGGTATGTTGCATGGCTACACCTTC
.,TRBJ1-2,TRBV15,.,CATSSLQTPNYGYTF,TGTGCCACCAGCAGTTTACAGACACCTAACTATGGCTACACCTTC
.,TRBJ2-6,TRBV6-4,.,CASSGPDSLQPSGANVLTF,TGTGCCAGCAGTGGACCAGACAGCCTCCAACCTTCTGGGGCCAACGTCCTGACTTTC
few,TRBJ2-1,TRBV11-3,TRBD1,CASSPPGTAYNEQFF,TGTGCCAGCAGCCCCCCGGGGACAGCCTACAATGAGCAGTTCTTC
.,TRBJ1-2,TRBV6-4,TRBD1,CASSDRFREPTGINYGYTF,TGTGCCAGCAGTGACCGTTTTCGAGAGCCGACAGGGATTAACTATGGCTACACCTTC
few,TRBJ1-5,TRBV27,.,CASSPLYTGEWGNQPQHF,TGTGCCAGCAGTCCTCTCTACACGGGAGAATGGGGCAATCAGCCCCAGCATTTT
once,TRBJ2-6,TRBV4-1,.,CASSQDSSGANVLTF,TGCGCCAGCAGCCAAGATAGCTCTGGGGCCAACGTCCTGACTTTC
.,TRBJ1-1,TRBV28,.,CASSPLRGAHTEAFF,TGTGCCAGCAGTCCCCTTCGGGGGGCGCACACTGAAGCTTTCTTT
.,TRBJ1-2,TRBV30,.,CAWSVQVREDYGYTF,TGTGCCTGGAGTGTACAGGTCAGGGAGGACTATGGCTACACCTTC
once,TRBJ2-5,TRBV5-6,.,CASSYLYQETQYF,TGTGCCAGCAGCTACTTGTACCAAGAGACCCAGTACTTC
.,TRBJ1-2,TRBV14,TRBD1,CASSQDPRAKAGGTYGYTF,TGTGCCAGCAGCCAAGATCCCCGGGCCAAAGCAGGGGGCACCTATGGCTACACCTTC
.,TRBJ2-7,TRBV21-1,.,CASENRDRLPEQYF,TGTGCCAGCGAGAACCGGGACAGGTTACCCGAGCAGTACTTC
.,TRBJ1-2,TRBV5-1,.,CASSLRQDGYGYTF,TGCGCCAGCAGCTTGAGACAGGATGGCTATGGCTACACCTTC